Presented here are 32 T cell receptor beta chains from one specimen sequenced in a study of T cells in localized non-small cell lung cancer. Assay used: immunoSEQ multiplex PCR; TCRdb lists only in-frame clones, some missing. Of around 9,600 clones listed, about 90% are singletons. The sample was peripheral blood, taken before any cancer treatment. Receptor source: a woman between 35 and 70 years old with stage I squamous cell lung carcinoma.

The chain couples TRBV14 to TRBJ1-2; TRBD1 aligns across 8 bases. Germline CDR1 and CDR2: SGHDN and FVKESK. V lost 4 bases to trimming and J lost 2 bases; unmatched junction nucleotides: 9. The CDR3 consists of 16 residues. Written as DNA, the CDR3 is TGTGCCAGCAGCCTGAGCCGGACAGGGCGGAACTATGGCTACACCTTC. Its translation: CASSLSRTGRNYGYTF.

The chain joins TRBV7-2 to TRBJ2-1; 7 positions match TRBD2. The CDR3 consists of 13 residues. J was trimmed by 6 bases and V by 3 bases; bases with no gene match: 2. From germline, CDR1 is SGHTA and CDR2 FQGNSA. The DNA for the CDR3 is TGTGCCAGCAGCTTCCCTAGCGGCAATGAGCAGTTCTTC. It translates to CASSFPSGNEQFF.

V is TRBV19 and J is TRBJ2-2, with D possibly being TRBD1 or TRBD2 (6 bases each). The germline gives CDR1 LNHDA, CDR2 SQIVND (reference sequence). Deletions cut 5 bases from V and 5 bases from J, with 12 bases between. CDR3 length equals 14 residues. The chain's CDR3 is CASSVLGGTGELFF. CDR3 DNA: TGTGCCAGTAGTGTATTAGGGGGGACCGGGGAGCTGTTTTTT.

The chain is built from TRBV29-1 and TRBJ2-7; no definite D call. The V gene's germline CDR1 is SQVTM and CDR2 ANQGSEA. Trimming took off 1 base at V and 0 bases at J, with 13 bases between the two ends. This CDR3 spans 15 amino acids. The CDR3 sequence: CSVEGERQSSYEQYF. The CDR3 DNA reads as TGCAGCGTTGAAGGTGAACGGCAGAGCTCCTACGAGCAGTACTTC.

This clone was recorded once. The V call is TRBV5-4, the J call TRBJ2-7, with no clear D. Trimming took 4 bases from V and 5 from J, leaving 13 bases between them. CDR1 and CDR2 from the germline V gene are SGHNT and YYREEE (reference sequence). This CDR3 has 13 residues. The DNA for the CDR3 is TGTGCCAGCAGCCCTCCCGGTTTCGACGAGCAGTACTTC. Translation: CASSPPGFDEQYF.

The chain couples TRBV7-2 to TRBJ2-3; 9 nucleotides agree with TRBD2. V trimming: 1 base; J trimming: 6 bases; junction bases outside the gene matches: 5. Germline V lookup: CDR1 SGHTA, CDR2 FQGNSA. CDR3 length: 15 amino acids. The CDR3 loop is CASSLEAGGIDTQYF. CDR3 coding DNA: TGTGCCAGCAGCTTAGAAGCGGGGGGCATTGATACGCAGTATTTT.

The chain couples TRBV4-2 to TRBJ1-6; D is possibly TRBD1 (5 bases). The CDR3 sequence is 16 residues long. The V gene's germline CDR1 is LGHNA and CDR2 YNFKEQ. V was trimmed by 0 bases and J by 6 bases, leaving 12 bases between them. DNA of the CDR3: TGTGCCAGCAGCCAAGATCAAGGGAGGGGTAATTCACCCCTCCACTTT. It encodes CASSQDQGRGNSPLHF.

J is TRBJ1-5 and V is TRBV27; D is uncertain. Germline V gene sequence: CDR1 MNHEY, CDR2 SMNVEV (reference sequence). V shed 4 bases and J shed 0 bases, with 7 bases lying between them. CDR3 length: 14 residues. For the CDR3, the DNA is TGTGCCAGCAGTTGGGTATATAGCAATCAGCCCCAGCATTTT. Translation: CASSWVYSNQPQHF.

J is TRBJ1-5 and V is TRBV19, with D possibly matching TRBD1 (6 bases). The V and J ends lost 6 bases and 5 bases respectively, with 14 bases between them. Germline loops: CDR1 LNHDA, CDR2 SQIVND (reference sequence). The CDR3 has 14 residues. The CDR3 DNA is TGTGCCAGTAGCCGGACGGAGGGGGATCAGCCCCAGCATTTT. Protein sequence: CASSRTEGDQPQHF.

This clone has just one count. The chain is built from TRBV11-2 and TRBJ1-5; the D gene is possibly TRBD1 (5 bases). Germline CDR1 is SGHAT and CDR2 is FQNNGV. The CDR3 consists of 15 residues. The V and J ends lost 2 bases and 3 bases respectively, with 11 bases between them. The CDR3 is CASSLRVGVNQPQHF. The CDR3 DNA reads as TGTGCCAGCAGCTTACGGGTGGGGGTCAATCAGCCCCAGCATTTT.

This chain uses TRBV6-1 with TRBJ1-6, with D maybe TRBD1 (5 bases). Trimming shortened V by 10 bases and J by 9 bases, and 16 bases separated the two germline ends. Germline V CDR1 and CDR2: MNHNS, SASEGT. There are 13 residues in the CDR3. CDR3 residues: CATFQGFGSPLHF. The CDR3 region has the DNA TGTGCCACCTTTCAGGGTTTTGGTTCACCCCTCCACTTT.

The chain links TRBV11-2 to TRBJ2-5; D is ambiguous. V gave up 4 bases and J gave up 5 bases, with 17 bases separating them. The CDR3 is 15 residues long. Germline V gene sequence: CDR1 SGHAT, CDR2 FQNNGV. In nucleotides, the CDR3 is TGTGCCAGCAGCTCACTGCTGGCGACGCAGGAGACCCAGTACTTC. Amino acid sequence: CASSSLLATQETQYF.

The CDR3 loop is CASSLWQEPCGYTF. DNA for the CDR3: TGTGCCAGCAGCTTATGGCAAGAGCCCTGTGGCTACACCTTC. V and J are TRBV7-9 and TRBJ1-2; D gene uncertain. There are 14 residues in the CDR3. V lost 2 bases, J lost 7 bases, and 14 bases lay in between. The germline V gene encodes CDR1 SEHNR and CDR2 FQNEAQ (reference sequence).

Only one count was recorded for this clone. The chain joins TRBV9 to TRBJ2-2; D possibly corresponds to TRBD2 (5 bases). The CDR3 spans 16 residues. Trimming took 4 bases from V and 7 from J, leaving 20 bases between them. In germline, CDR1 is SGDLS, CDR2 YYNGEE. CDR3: CASSPAGAALIGELFF. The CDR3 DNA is TGTGCCAGCAGCCCCGCCGGAGCGGCCCTCATCGGGGAGCTGTTTTTT.

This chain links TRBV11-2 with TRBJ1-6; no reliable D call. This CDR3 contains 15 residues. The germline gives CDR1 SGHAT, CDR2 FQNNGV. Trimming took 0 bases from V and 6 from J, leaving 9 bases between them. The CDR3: CASSLDVGSNSPLHF. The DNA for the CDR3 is TGTGCCAGCAGCTTAGACGTAGGTTCTAATTCACCCCTCCACTTT.

This CDR3 reads CASSPTPGRLYEQYF. The CDR3 DNA reads TGTGCCAGCAGCCCTACTCCGGGACGGCTCTACGAGCAGTACTTC. The J gene is TRBJ2-7, the V gene TRBV11-2; D may be TRBD1 or TRBD2 (5 bases each). Germline CDR1 and CDR2: SGHAT and FQNNGV. This CDR3 has 15 residues. V was shortened by 5 bases and J by 3 bases, with 17 bases between the two germline ends.

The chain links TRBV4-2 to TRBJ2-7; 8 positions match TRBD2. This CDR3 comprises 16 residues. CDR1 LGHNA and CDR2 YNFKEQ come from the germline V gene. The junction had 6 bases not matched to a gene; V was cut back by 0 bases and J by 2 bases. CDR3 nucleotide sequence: TGTGCCAGCAGCCAAGAGTTGGCGGGGGGAGCCTACGAGCAGTACTTC. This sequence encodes CASSQELAGGAYEQYF.

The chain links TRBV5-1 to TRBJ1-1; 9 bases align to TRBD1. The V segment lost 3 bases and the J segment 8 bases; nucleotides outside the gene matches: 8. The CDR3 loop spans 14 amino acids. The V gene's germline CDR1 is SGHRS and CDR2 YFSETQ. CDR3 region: CASSSITGGEEAFF. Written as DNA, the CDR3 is TGCGCCAGCAGCTCAATAACAGGGGGCGAAGAAGCTTTCTTT.

The CDR3 DNA reads TGCGCCAGCCGGGACAGGGAGGATTCACCCCTCCACTTT. As protein: CASRDREDSPLHF. The chain carries TRBV5-1 and TRBJ1-6, with 9 nucleotides matching TRBD1. CDR1 is SGHRS, CDR2 YFSETQ, per germline. The CDR3 contains 13 residues. The junction had 4 bases not matched to a gene; V was cut back by 7 bases and J by 8 bases.

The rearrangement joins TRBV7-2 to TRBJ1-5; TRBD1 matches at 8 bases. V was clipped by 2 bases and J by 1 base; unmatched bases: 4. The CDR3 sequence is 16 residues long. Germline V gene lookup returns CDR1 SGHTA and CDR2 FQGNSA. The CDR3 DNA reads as TGTGCCAGCAGCTTATCAGGGGGCTGGAGCAATCAGCCCCAGCATTTT. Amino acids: CASSLSGGWSNQPQHF.

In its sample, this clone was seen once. CDR3 amino acids: CASSLNRGHTNEKLFF. The CDR3 DNA reads TGTGCCAGCAGCTTAAACAGGGGGCATACTAATGAAAAACTGTTTTTT. This chain links TRBV13 with TRBJ1-4; 9 positions agree with TRBD1. Looked up from germline, CDR1 is PRHDT and CDR2 is FYEKMQ (reference sequence). V lost 2 bases and J lost 2; bases outside the gene matches: 3. This CDR3 region has 16 residues.

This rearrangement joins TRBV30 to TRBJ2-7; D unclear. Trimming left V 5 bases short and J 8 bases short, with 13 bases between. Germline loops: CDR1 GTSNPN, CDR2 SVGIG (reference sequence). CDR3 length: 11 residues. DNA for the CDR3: TGTGCCTGGGGCCCAACCGGGCAGCAGTACTTC. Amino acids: CAWGPTGQQYF.

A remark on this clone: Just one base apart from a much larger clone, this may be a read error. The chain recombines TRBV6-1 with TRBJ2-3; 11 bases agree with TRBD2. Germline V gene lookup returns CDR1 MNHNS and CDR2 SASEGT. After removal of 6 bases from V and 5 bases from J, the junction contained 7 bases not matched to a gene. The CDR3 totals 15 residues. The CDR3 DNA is TGTGCCAGCAGGCTAGCGGGGGGCGGGGGAGATACGCAGTATTTT. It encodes CASRLAGGGGDTQYF.

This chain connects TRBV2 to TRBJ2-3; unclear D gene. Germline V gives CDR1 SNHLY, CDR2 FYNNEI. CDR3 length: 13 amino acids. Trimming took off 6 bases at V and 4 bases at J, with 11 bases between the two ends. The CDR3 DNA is TGTGCCAGCAGCCTCCCTGGGTCAGATACGCAGTATTTT. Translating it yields CASSLPGSDTQYF.

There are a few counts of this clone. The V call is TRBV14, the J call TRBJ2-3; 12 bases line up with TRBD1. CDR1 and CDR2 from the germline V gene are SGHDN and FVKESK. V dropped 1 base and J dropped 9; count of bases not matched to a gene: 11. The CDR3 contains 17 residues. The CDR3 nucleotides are TGTGCCAGCAGCCAAGGTTTAGGGACAGGGGGCCTGTCAACGCAGTATTTT. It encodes CASSQGLGTGGLSTQYF.

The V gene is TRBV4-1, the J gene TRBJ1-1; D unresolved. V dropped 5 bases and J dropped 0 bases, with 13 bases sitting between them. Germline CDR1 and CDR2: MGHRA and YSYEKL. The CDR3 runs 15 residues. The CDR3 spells CASSARSSLNTEAFF. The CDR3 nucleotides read TGCGCCAGCAGCGCCAGGAGCAGCTTGAACACTGAAGCTTTCTTT.

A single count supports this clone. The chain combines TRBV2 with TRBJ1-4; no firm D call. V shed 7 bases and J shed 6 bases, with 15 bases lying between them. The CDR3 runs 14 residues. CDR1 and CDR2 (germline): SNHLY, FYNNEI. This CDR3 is CASTLRPGDEKLFF. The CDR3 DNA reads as TGTGCCAGCACTCTGAGGCCTGGGGATGAAAAACTGTTTTTT. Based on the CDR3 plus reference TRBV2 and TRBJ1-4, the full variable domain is EPEVTQTPSHQVTQMGQEVILRCVPISNHLYFYWYRQILGQKVEFLVSFYNNEISEKSEIFDDQFSVERPDGSNFTLKIRSTKLEDSAMYFCASTLRPGDEKLFFGSGTQLSVL.

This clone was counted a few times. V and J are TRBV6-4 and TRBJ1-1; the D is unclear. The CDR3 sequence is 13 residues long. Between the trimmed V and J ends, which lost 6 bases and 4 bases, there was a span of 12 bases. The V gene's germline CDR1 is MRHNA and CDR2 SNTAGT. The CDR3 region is CASRDPGSTEAFF. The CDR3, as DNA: TGTGCCAGCAGAGACCCCGGGAGCACTGAAGCTTTCTTT.

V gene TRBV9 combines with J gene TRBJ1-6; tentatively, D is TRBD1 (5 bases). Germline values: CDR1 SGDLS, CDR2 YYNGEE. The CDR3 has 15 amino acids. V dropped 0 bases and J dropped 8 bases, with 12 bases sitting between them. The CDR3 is CASSVVPGGDSPLHF. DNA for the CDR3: TGTGCCAGCAGCGTAGTACCGGGGGGAGATTCACCCCTCCACTTT.

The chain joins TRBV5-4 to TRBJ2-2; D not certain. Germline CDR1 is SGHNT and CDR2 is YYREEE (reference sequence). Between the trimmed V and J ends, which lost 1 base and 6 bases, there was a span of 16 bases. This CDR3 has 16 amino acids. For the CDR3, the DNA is TGTGCCAGCAGCTTGATACCTAAGGCTGGGGCCGGGGAGCTGTTTTTT. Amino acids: CASSLIPKAGAGELFF.

The CDR3 DNA reads as TGTGCCAGCAGACCTACGGGACGGACGAAGGTGCAGTACTTC. Encoded protein: CASRPTGRTKVQYF. The chain links TRBV7-8 to TRBJ2-7; tentatively, D is TRBD1 or TRBD2 (5 bases each). The CDR3 runs 14 residues. V shed 6 bases and J shed 9 bases, with 21 bases lying between them. Germline loops: CDR1 SGHVS, CDR2 FQNEAQ. Looking up the rest from reference TRBV7-8 and TRBJ2-7 gives the full variable domain: GAGVSQSPRYKVAKRGQDVALRCDPISGHVSLFWYQQALGQGPEFLTYFQNEAQLDKSGLPSDRFFAERPEGSVSTLKIQRTQQEDSAVYLCASRPTGRTKVQYFGPGTRLTVT.

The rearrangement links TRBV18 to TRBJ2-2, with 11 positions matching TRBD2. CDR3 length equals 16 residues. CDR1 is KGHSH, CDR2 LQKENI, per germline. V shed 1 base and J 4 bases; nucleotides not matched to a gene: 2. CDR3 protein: CASSPRLAGTTGELFF. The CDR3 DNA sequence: TGTGCCAGCTCACCACGACTAGCGGGGACCACCGGGGAGCTGTTTTTT.